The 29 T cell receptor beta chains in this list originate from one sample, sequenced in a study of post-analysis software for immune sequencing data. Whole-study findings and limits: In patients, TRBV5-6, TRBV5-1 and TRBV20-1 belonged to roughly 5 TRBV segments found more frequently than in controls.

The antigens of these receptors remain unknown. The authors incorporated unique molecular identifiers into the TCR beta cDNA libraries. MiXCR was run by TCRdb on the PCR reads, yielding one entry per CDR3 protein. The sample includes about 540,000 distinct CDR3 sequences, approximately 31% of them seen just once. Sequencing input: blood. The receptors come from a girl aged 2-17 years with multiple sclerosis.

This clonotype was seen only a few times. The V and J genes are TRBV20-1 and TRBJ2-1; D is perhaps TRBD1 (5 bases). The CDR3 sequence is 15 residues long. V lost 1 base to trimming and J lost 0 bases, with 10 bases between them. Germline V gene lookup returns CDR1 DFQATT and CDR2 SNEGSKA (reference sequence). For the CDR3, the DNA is TGCAGTGCTAGAGTTCGCCAGGGCTCCTACAATGAGCAGTTCTTC. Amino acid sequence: CSARVRQGSYNEQFF.

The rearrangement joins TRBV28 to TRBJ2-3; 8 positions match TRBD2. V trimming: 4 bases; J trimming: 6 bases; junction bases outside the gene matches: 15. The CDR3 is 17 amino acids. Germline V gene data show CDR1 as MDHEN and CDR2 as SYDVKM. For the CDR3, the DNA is TGTGCCAGCAGTTCTCAGTTAGCGGGGACTCTTTCGGATACGCAGTATTTT. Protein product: CASSSQLAGTLSDTQYF.

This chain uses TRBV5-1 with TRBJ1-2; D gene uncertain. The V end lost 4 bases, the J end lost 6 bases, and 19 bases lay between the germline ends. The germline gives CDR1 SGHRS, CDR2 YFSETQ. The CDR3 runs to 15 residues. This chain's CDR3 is CASSPEGRSDHGYTF. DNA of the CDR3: TGCGCCAGCAGCCCGGAAGGCCGATCGGATCATGGCTACACCTTC.

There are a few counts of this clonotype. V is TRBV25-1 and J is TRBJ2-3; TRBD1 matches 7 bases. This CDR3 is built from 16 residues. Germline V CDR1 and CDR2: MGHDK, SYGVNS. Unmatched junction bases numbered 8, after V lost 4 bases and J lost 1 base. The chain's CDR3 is CASSGSYRGGTDTQYF. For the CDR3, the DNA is TGTGCCAGCAGTGGGAGTTACAGGGGCGGCACAGATACGCAGTATTTT.

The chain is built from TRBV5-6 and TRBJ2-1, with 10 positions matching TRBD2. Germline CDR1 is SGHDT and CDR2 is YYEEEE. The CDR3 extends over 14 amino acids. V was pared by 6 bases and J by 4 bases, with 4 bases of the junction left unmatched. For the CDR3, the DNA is TGTGCCAGCACCAGGACTAGCGGTTACAATGAGCAGTTCTTC. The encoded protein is CASTRTSGYNEQFF.

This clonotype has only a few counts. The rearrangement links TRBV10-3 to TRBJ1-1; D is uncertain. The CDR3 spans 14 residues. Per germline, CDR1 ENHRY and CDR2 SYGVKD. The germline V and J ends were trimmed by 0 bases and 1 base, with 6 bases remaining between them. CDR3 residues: CAISESPSNTEAFF. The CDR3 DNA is TGTGCCATCAGTGAGTCGCCCTCGAACACTGAAGCTTTCTTT.

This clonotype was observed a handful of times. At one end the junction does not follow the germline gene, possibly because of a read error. CDR3 sequence: CGTSDFSSGGPQETQYF. The CDR3 DNA reads as TGTGGCACCAGTGATTTCTCTAGCGGGGGCCCGCAAGAGACCCAGTACTTC. The chain joins TRBV24-1 to TRBJ2-5, with 10 bases matching TRBD2. Germline V CDR1 and CDR2: KGHDR, SFDVKD. This CDR3 region has 17 residues.

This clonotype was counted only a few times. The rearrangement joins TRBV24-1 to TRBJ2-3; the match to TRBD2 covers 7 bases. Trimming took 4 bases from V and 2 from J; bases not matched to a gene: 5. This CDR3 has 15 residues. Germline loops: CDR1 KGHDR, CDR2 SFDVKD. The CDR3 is CATSERGLYTDTQYF. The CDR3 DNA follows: TGTGCCACCAGTGAGAGGGGACTATACACAGATACGCAGTATTTT.

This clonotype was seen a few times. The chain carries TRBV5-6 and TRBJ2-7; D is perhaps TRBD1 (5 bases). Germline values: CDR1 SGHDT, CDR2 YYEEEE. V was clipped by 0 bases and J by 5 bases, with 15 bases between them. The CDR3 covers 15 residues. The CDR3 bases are TGTGCCAGCAGCTTGGTGGGCAGGGCCCTGAACGAGCAGTACTTC. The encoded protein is CASSLVGRALNEQYF.

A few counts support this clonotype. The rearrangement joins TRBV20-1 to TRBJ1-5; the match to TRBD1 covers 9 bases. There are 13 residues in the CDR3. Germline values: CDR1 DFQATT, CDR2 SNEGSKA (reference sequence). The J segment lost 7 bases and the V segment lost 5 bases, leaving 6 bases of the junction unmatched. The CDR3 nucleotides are TGCAGTGCTCATAAGGGACAGGGACAGCCCCAGCATTTT. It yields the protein CSAHKGQGQPQHF.

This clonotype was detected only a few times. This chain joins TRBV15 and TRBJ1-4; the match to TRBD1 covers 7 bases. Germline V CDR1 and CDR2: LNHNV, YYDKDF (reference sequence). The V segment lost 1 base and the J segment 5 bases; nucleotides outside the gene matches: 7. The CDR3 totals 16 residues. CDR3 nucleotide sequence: TGTGCCACCAGCAGAGTTTGGGGACAGCCCAATGAAAAACTGTTTTTT. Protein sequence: CATSRVWGQPNEKLFF.

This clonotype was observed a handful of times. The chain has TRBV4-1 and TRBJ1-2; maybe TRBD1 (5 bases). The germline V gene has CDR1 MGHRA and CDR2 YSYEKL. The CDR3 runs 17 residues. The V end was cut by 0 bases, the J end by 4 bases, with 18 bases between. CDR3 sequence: CASSQEGIVRGGYGYTF. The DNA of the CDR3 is TGCGCCAGCAGCCAAGAGGGGATAGTAAGGGGTGGCTATGGCTACACCTTC.

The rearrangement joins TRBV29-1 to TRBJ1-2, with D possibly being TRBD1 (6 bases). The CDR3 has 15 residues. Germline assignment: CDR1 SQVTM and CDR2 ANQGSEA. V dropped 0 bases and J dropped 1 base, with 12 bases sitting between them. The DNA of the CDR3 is TGCAGCGTTGAAGATCGGGACACGCATAACTATGGCTACACCTTC. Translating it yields CSVEDRDTHNYGYTF.

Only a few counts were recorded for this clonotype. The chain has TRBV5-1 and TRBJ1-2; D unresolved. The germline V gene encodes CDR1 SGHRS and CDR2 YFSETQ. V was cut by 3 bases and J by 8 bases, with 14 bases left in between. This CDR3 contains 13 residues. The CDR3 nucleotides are TGCGCCAGCAGCTCCCGCCAGACGGGGGGCTACACCTTC. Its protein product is CASSSRQTGGYTF.

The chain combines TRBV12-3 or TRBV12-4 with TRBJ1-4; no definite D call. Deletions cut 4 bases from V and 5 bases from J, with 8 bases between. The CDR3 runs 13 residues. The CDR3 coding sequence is TGTGCCAGCAGTTGGGTACGGAATGAAAAACTGTTTTTT. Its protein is CASSWVRNEKLFF.

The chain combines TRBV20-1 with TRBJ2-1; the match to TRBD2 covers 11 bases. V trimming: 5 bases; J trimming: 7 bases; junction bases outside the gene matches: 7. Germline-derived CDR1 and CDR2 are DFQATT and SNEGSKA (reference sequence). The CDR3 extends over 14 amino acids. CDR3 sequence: CSAHSGGGRNEQFF. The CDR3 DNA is TGCAGTGCTCATAGCGGGGGGGGCCGTAATGAGCAGTTCTTC.

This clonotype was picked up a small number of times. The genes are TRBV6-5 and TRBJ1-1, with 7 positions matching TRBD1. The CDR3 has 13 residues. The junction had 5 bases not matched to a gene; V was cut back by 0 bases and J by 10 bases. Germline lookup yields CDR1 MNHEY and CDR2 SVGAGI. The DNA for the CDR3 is TGTGCCAGCAGTTACTCGACAGGGCTTGGAGCTTTCTTT. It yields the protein CASSYSTGLGAFF.

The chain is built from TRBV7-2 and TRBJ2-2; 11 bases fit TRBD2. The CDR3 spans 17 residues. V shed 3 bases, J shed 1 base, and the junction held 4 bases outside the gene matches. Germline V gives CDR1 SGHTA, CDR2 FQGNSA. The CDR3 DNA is TGTGCCAGCAGCTTTACTAGCGGGGGTGTGAACACCGGGGAGCTGTTTTTT. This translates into CASSFTSGGVNTGELFF.

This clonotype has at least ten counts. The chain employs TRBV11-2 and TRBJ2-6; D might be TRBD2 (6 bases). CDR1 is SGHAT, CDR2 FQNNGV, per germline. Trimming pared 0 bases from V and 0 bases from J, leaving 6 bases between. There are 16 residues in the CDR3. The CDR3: CASSLEGGSGANVLTF. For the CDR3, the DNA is TGTGCCAGCAGCTTAGAGGGGGGCTCTGGGGCCAACGTCCTGACTTTC.

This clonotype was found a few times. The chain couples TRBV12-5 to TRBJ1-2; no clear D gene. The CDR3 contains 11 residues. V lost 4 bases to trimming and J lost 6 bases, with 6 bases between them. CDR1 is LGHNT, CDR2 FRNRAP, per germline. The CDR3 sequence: CASGYGDGYTF. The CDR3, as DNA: TGTGCTAGTGGTTACGGGGATGGCTACACCTTC.

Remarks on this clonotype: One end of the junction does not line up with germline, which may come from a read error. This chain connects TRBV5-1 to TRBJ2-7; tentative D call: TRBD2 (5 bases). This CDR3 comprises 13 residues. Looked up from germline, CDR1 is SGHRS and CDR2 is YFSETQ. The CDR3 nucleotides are TGCGCCAGCAGCTCCGGGGTAGGTAACGAACAGTACTTC. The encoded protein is CASSSGVGNEQYF.

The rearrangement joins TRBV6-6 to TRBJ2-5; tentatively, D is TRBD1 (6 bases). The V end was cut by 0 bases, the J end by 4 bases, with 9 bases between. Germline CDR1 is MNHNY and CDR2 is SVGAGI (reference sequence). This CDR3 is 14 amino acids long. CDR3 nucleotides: TGTGCCAGCAGTTACTCACAGGGCCCAGAGACCCAGTACTTC. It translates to CASSYSQGPETQYF.

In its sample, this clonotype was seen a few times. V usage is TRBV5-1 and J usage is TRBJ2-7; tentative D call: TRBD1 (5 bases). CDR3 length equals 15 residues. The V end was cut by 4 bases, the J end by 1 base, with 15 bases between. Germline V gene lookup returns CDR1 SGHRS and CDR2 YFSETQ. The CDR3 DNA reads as TGCGCCAGCAGCCATGCAGGGTTCAATTCCTACGAGCAGTACTTC. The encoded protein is CASSHAGFNSYEQYF.

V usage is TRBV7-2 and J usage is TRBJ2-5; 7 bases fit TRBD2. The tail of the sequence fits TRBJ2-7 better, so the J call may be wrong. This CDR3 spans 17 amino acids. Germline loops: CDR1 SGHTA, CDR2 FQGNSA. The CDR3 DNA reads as TGTGCCAGCAGCTTAATAAGGGGAGGGGTACTAGCCTACGAGCAGTACTTC. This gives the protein CASSLIRGGVLAYEQYF.

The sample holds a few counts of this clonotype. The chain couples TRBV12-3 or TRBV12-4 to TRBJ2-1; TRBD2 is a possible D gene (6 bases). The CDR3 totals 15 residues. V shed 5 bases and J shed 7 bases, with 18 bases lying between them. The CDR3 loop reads CASSRINSGGNEQFF. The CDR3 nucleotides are TGTGCCAGCAGTCGTATTAACTCAGGAGGGAATGAGCAGTTCTTC.

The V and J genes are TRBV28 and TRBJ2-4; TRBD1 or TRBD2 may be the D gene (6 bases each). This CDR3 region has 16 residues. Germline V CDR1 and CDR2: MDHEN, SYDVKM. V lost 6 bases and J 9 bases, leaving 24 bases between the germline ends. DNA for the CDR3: TGTGCCAGCAGCCGCCCGATGTTGGGGGGCCGCGGCATTCAGTACTTC. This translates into CASSRPMLGGRGIQYF.

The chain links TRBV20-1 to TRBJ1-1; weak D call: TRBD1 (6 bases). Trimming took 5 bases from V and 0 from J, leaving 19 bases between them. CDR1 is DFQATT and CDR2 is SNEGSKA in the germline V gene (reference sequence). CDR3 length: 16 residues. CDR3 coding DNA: TGCAGTGCTGAAAAAACCAAGGGGGGATTGAACACTGAAGCTTTCTTT. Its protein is CSAEKTKGGLNTEAFF.

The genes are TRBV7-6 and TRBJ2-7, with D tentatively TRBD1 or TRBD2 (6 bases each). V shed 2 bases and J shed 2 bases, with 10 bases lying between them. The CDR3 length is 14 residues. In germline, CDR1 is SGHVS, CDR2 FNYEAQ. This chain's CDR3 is CASSLRGAAYEQYF. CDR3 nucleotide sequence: TGTGCCAGCAGCTTAAGGGGGGCCGCCTACGAGCAGTACTTC.

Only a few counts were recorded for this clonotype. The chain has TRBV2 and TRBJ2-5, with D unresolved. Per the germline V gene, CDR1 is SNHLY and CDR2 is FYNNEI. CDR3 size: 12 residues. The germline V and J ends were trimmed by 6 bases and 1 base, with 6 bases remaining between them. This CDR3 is CASRWPQETQYF. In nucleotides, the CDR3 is TGTGCCAGCAGGTGGCCCCAAGAGACCCAGTACTTC.